A selection of T cell receptor beta chains follows, all from one sample in a study of cytomegalovirus exposure and HLA in healthy donors. Clones were read by immunoSEQ multiplex PCR, and TCRdb kept only the in-frame ones, dropping some. The sample gives 150,000 to 200,000 clones, over 65% of which show up once; about 3% is in the top ten. Sequenced: PBMCs. The source of these receptors is a man aged 40-50 years in good health and CMV-seropositive. Each CDR3 is given with its conserved first and last residue. D genes are given only for firm matches. The size of a clone is reported for some rows only, either as once, few or many, or as a class for expanded clones.

d_call: TRBD2
clone_size: NA
v_call: TRBV6-5
j_call: TRBJ2-1
cdr3_aa: CAIQRVVAGGFEQFF
cdr3_nt: TGTGCCATCCAGCGGGTAGTAGCGGGAGGGTTTGAGCAGTTCTTC

d_call: NA
clone_size: NA
v_call: TRBV28
j_call: TRBJ2-1
cdr3_aa: CASSSLPGLRIYNEQFF
cdr3_nt: TGTGCCAGCAGTTCGTTACCGGGACTTCGAATTTACAATGAGCAGTTCTTC

d_call: NA
clone_size: NA
v_call: TRBV27
j_call: TRBJ2-7
cdr3_aa: CASSLFGAAGKGRYEQYF
cdr3_nt: TGTGCCAGCAGTTTATTCGGCGCGGCAGGGAAGGGCCGTTACGAGCAGTACTTC

d_call: NA
clone_size: NA
v_call: TRBV6-5
j_call: TRBJ2-1
cdr3_aa: CASSYHRTREQFF
cdr3_nt: TGTGCCAGCAGTTACCACCGAACGCGTGAGCAGTTCTTC

d_call: NA
clone_size: NA
v_call: TRBV6-6
j_call: TRBJ1-2
cdr3_aa: CASSYGTFPPDGYTF
cdr3_nt: TGTGCCAGCAGTTACGGGACATTCCCACCGGATGGCTACACCTTC

d_call: TRBD2
clone_size: once
v_call: TRBV6-1
j_call: TRBJ2-5
cdr3_aa: CASCRLASHQETQYF
cdr3_nt: TGTGCCAGCTGCCGACTAGCGAGCCACCAAGAGACCCAGTACTTC

d_call: TRBD1
clone_size: NA
v_call: TRBV23-1
j_call: TRBJ2-7
cdr3_aa: CASSQSDPPGTGKFYEQYF
cdr3_nt: TGCGCCAGCAGTCAATCGGACCCACCCGGGACAGGGAAGTTTTACGAGCAGTACTTC

d_call: NA
clone_size: NA
v_call: TRBV6-6
j_call: TRBJ1-5
cdr3_aa: CASSYGDTNQPQHF
cdr3_nt: TGTGCCAGCAGTTACGGGGACACTAATCAGCCCCAGCATTTT

d_call: NA
clone_size: NA
v_call: TRBV4-3
j_call: TRBJ2-7
cdr3_aa: CASSQSSTGAYEQYF
cdr3_nt: TGCGCCAGCAGCCAATCGTCGACAGGTGCCTACGAGCAGTACTTC

d_call: NA
clone_size: NA
v_call: TRBV7-9
j_call: TRBJ1-1
cdr3_aa: CASSPTGGRTEAFF
cdr3_nt: TGTGCCAGCAGCCCAACGGGGGGCCGCACTGAAGCTTTCTTT

d_call: NA
clone_size: NA
v_call: TRBV28
j_call: TRBJ2-5
cdr3_aa: CASSSTYPRVSGGVETQYF
cdr3_nt: TGTGCCAGCAGTTCCACCTATCCCCGGGTTAGCGGAGGGGTGGAGACCCAGTACTTC

d_call: TRBD2
clone_size: NA
v_call: TRBV9
j_call: TRBJ2-3
cdr3_aa: CASSVGGGAGGTDTQYF
cdr3_nt: TGTGCCAGCAGCGTAGGCGGGGGGGCCGGTGGGACAGATACGCAGTATTTT

d_call: TRBD2
clone_size: NA
v_call: TRBV14
j_call: TRBJ2-7
cdr3_aa: CASSPLAGGSSYEQYF
cdr3_nt: TGTGCCAGCAGCCCCTTAGCGGGAGGGAGCTCCTACGAGCAGTACTTC

d_call: TRBD1
clone_size: few
v_call: TRBV6-5
j_call: TRBJ1-5
cdr3_aa: CASTSDRFGNQPQHF
cdr3_nt: TGTGCCAGCACCTCGGACAGGTTCGGAAATCAGCCCCAGCATTTT

d_call: TRBD2
clone_size: NA
v_call: TRBV11-3
j_call: TRBJ2-5
cdr3_aa: CASSLGAGGQETQYF
cdr3_nt: TGTGCCAGCAGCTTAGGGGCGGGAGGGCAAGAGACCCAGTACTTC

d_call: NA
clone_size: once
v_call: TRBV29-1
j_call: TRBJ2-7
cdr3_aa: CSVGPSVGEQYF
cdr3_nt: TGCAGCGTGGGGCCCTCAGTGGGCGAGCAGTACTTC

d_call: NA
clone_size: NA
v_call: TRBV5-5
j_call: TRBJ2-7
cdr3_aa: CASSSGDGSYEQYF
cdr3_nt: TGTGCCAGCAGCTCAGGGGACGGGTCCTACGAGCAGTACTTC

d_call: NA
clone_size: NA
v_call: TRBV7-8
j_call: TRBJ2-5
cdr3_aa: CASSLGGTQYF
cdr3_nt: TGTGCCAGCAGCTTAGGAGGAACCCAGTACTTC

d_call: NA
clone_size: NA
v_call: TRBV19
j_call: TRBJ1-5
cdr3_aa: CASTLGGGGIQPQHF
cdr3_nt: TGTGCCAGTACCCTGGGAGGGGGAGGAATACAGCCCCAGCATTTT

d_call: TRBD1
clone_size: NA
v_call: TRBV27
j_call: TRBJ2-2
cdr3_aa: CASSFRGTVLAQGELFF
cdr3_nt: TGTGCCAGCAGTTTTCGAGGGACAGTTCTTGCCCAGGGGGAGCTGTTTTTT

d_call: NA
clone_size: NA
v_call: TRBV29-1
j_call: TRBJ2-7
cdr3_aa: CSVEDQGWHEQYF
cdr3_nt: TGCAGCGTTGAAGATCAGGGGTGGCACGAGCAGTACTTC

d_call: NA
clone_size: NA
v_call: TRBV7-2
j_call: TRBJ2-7
cdr3_aa: CASSFRISDFYEQYF
cdr3_nt: TGTGCCAGCAGCTTTAGAATTTCCGATTTCTACGAGCAGTACTTC

d_call: TRBD2
clone_size: NA
v_call: TRBV5-1
j_call: TRBJ2-2
cdr3_aa: CASSLAGGGASNTGELFF
cdr3_nt: TGCGCCAGCAGCTTGGCGGGGGGGGGCGCATCGAACACCGGGGAGCTGTTTTTT

d_call: NA
clone_size: NA
v_call: TRBV5-1
j_call: TRBJ1-3
cdr3_aa: CASSLQGQGGNTIYF
cdr3_nt: TGCGCCAGCAGCTTGCAAGGGCAGGGTGGAAACACCATATATTTT

d_call: NA
clone_size: NA
v_call: TRBV18
j_call: TRBJ1-5
cdr3_aa: CASSLPNQPQHF
cdr3_nt: TGTGCCAGCTCACTCCCAAATCAGCCCCAGCATTTT

d_call: TRBD2
clone_size: few
v_call: TRBV25-1
j_call: TRBJ2-1
cdr3_aa: CASFGASLGGSSNEQFF
cdr3_nt: TGTGCCAGCTTCGGCGCATCTTTGGGGGGGAGCAGCAATGAGCAGTTCTTC

d_call: TRBD1
clone_size: once
v_call: TRBV4-3
j_call: TRBJ2-5
cdr3_aa: CASSQTGGSGETQYF
cdr3_nt: TGCGCCAGCAGCCAAACAGGGGGGAGTGGAGAGACCCAGTACTTC

d_call: TRBD1
clone_size: few
v_call: TRBV5-6
j_call: TRBJ2-5
cdr3_aa: CASSWRLPGQGEETQYF
cdr3_nt: TGTGCCAGCAGTTGGCGACTCCCGGGACAGGGGGAAGAGACCCAGTACTTC

d_call: TRBD2
clone_size: NA
v_call: TRBV9
j_call: TRBJ2-1
cdr3_aa: CASSVTLNLVAGQDNEQFF
cdr3_nt: TGTGCCAGCAGCGTAACCCTGAACCTGGTAGCGGGACAAGACAATGAGCAGTTCTTC